This T cell receptor beta chain was sequenced in a study of T cell clonotyping in hematopoietic cell transplantation. Findings and limits, study-wide: Recipient TCR diversity dropped after transplant; expanded clonotypes rose from day 30 to 180. Graft donor and pretransplant recipient Inverse Simpson Index values predicted broader posttransplant TCR diversity.

Regarding time point: recipient sample about 28 days before transplant, after cytoreduction. Generated by immunoSEQ multiplex PCR, the TCRdb table keeps only in-frame clones and is missing some. Of roughly 45,000 clones detected, over 75% appear once; the ten largest clones hold around 5.5%. On this clone itself: Its cognate antigen is unknown.

Germline loops: CDR1 LNHDA, CDR2 SQIVND (reference sequence). CDR3 length equals 14 residues. V gave up 3 bases and J gave up 4 bases; unmatched junction bases: 4. This TCR derives from a man in his sixties with biphenotypic leukemia. Some clones in this sample may be carry-over from other donors' samples. The chain has TRBV19 and TRBJ1-2; 8 positions match TRBD1. The material was peripheral blood mononuclear cells, obtained before stem cell transplant. In DNA, the CDR3 is TGTGCCAGTAGTATCCGGGACAGGCTCTATGGCTACACCTTC. Its translation is CASSIRDRLYGYTF.